This is a list of T cell receptor beta chains from one sample in a study of OX40 agonist ivuxolimab in advanced cancers. TCRdb keeps only in-frame clones here, not all; method: immunoSEQ multiplex PCR. Here the sample spans around 83,000 clones, 84% being singletons. Specimen: CD4+ or CD8+ T cells sorted from blood, collected in a trial of the OX40 agonist ivuxolimab. The receptor set was obtained from an adult with an advanced solid tumor such as melanoma, head and neck, liver or kidney cancer. Each CDR3 is given with its conserved first and last residue. The D gene is left open where the match is weak. The size field is filled for only some rows; it gives once, few, many or a size class.

v_call	j_call	d_call	clone_size	cdr3_aa	cdr3_nt
TRBV7-6	TRBJ1-4	.	.	CASSWLGGEGEKLFF	TGTGCCAGCAGCTGGCTCGGGGGGGAAGGTGAAAAACTGTTTTTT
TRBV6-1	TRBJ2-1	.	once	CASSEAGSGNKPGNEQFF	TGTGCCAGCAGTGAAGCGGGTTCGGGGAATAAGCCCGGTAATGAGCAGTTCTTC
TRBV6-6	TRBJ2-7	.	.	CASSYSARREQYF	TGTGCCAGCAGTTACTCGGCCCGTCGCGAGCAGTACTTC
TRBV7-2	TRBJ1-1	.	.	CASRADSNTEAFF	TGTGCCAGCAGGGCGGACAGCAACACTGAAGCTTTCTTT
TRBV30	TRBJ1-3	.	.	CAWKGPARNTIYF	TGTGCCTGGAAGGGCCCAGCTCGAAACACCATATATTTT
TRBV14	TRBJ1-2	.	.	CASSGRAMRRDYGYTF	TGTGCCAGCAGCGGACGGGCGATGCGTCGAGACTATGGCTACACCTTC
TRBV30	TRBJ1-2	.	.	CAWSLGALNYGYTF	TGTGCCTGGAGTCTTGGGGCGTTAAACTATGGCTACACCTTC
TRBV6-5	TRBJ1-6	.	.	CASSYQEGNSPLHF	TGTGCCAGCAGTTACCAGGAGGGAAATTCACCCCTCCACTTT
TRBV5-6	TRBJ2-1	TRBD2	.	CASSFLSGRALNEQFF	TGTGCCAGCAGCTTCCTTAGCGGGAGGGCCTTAAATGAGCAGTTCTTC
TRBV7-9	TRBJ2-2	.	.	CATQGTRNTGELFF	TGTGCCACCCAAGGGACTCGAAACACCGGGGAGCTGTTTTTT
TRBV4-2	TRBJ1-1	.	.	CASSPYRRGRMNTEAFF	TGTGCCAGCAGCCCCTACCGCAGGGGAAGGATGAACACTGAAGCTTTCTTT
TRBV5-4	TRBJ2-2	.	.	CASSRDVTGELFF	TGTGCCAGCAGCCGGGACGTCACCGGGGAGCTGTTTTTT
TRBV5-8	TRBJ2-7	.	.	CASRNTGSYEQYF	TGTGCCAGCAGGAATACTGGCTCCTACGAGCAGTACTTC
TRBV14	TRBJ1-1	.	.	CASSQASRMNTEAFF	TGTGCCAGCAGCCAAGCGTCCAGGATGAACACTGAAGCTTTCTTT
TRBV10-3	TRBJ2-3	.	.	CAISSGGVSTDTQYF	TGTGCCATCAGCTCAGGGGGGGTCTCCACAGATACGCAGTATTTT
TRBV20-1	TRBJ1-2	.	once	CSAPRGWGYTF	TGCAGTGCTCCTCGGGGGTGGGGCTACACCTTC
TRBV7-9	TRBJ2-7	.	few	CASSLARGDSYEQYF	TGTGCCAGCAGCCTCGCCAGGGGCGACTCCTACGAGCAGTACTTC
TRBV2	TRBJ1-2	.	.	CASSDVEQSYYGYTF	TGTGCCAGCAGCGACGTGGAGCAGTCGTACTATGGCTACACCTTC
TRBV19	TRBJ2-7	TRBD1	.	CASSTGQVGSYEQYF	TGTGCCAGTAGTACAGGACAGGTTGGATCCTACGAGCAGTACTTC
TRBV14	TRBJ1-4	.	.	CASSHGNRATNEKLFF	TGTGCCAGCAGCCATGGCAATCGGGCAACTAATGAAAAACTGTTTTTT
TRBV6-6	TRBJ2-5	.	.	CASSYKTTGRETQYF	TGTGCCAGCAGTTACAAGACTACGGGGAGGGAGACCCAGTACTTC
TRBV4-2	TRBJ2-7	.	.	CASSQERQGLNYEQYF	TGTGCCAGCAGCCAAGAACGGCAGGGCCTAAACTACGAGCAGTACTTC